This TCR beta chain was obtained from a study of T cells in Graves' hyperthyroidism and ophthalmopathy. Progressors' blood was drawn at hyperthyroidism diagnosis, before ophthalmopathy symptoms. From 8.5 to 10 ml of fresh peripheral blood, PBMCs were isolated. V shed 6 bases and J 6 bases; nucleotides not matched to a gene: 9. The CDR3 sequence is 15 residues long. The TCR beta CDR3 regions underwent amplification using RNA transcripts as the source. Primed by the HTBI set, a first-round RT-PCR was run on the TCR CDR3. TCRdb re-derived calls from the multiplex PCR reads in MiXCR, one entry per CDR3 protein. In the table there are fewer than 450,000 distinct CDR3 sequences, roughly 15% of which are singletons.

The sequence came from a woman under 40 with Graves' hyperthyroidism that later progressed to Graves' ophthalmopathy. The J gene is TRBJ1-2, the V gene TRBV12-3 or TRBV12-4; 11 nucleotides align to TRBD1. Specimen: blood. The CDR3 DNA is TGTGCCAGCAGAACCCTGGACAGGGGGCTGGATGGCTACACCTTC. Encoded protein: CASRTLDRGLDGYTF.